This TCR beta chain was recorded in a study of blood T cell repertoires in COVID-19. Sequencing used immunoSEQ multiplex PCR; TCRdb keeps in-frame clones, though not all of them. The sample carries a few hundred thousand clones, approximately 88% recorded once. This CDR3 comprises 14 residues. CDR1 is MNHEY, CDR2 SVGEGT, per germline. Trimming took 6 bases from V and 4 from J; bases not matched to a gene: 6. Sequenced input: PBMCs or T cells enriched from blood (not recorded which). The chain uses TRBV6-2 or TRBV6-3 and TRBJ1-2; TRBD1 matches 9 bases. The sequence came from a woman between 35 and 50 years old who had been exposed to COVID-19. Here the CDR3 reads CASSSGDRVYGYTF. Here the CDR3 DNA reads TGTGCCAGCAGCTCAGGGGACAGGGTCTATGGCTACACCTTC.